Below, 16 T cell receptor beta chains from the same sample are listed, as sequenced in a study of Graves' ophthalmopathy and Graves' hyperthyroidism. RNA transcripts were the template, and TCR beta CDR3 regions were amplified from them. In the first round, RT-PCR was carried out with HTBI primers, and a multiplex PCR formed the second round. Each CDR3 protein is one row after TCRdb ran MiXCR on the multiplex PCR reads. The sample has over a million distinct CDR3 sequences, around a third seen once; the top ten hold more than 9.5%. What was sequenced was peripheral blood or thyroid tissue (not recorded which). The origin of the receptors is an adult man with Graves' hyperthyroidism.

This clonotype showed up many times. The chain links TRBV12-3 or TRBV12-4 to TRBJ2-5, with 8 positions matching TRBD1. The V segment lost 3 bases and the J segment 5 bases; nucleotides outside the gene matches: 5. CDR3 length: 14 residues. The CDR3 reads CASSLRQGAETQYF. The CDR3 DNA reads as TGTGCCAGCAGTTTGAGGCAGGGGGCGGAGACCCAGTACTTC.

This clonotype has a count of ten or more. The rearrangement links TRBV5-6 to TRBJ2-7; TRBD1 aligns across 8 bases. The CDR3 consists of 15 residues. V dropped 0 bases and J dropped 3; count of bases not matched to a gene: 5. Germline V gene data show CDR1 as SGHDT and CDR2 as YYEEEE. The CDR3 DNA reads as TGTGCCAGCAGCTTGGTGTGGGACAGGAACTACGAGCAGTACTTC. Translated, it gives CASSLVWDRNYEQYF.

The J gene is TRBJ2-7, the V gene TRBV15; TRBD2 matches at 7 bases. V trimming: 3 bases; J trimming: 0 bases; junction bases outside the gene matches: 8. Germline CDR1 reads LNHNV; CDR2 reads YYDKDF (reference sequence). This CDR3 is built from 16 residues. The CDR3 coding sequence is TGTGCCACCAGCAGCAGGCCACGGGAGGTCTCCTACGAGCAGTACTTC. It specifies CATSSRPREVSYEQYF.

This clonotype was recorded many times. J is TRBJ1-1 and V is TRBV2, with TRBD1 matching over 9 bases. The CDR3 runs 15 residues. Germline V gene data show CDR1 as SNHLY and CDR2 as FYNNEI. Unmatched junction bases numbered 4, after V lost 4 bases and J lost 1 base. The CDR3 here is CASSGTGESNTEAFF. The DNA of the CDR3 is TGTGCCAGCAGTGGGACAGGGGAATCGAACACTGAAGCTTTCTTT. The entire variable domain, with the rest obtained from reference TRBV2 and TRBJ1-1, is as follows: EPEVTQTPSHQVTQMGQEVILRCVPISNHLYFYWYRQILGQKVEFLVSFYNNEISEKSEIFDDQFSVERPDGSNFTLKIRSTKLEDSAMYFCASSGTGESNTEAFFGQGTRLTVV.

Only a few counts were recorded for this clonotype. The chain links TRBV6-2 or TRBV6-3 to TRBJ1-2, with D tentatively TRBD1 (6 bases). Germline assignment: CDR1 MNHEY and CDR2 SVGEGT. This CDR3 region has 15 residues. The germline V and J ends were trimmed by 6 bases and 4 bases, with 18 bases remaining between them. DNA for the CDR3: TGTGCCAGCAGCCGCGAGTACAGGGTTTCCTATGGCTACACCTTC. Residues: CASSREYRVSYGYTF.

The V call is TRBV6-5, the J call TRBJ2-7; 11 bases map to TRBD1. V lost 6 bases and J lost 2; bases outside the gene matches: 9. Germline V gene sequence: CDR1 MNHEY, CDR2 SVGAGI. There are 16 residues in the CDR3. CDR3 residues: CASRHWTGGRTYEQYF. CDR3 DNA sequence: TGTGCCAGCAGACATTGGACAGGGGGCAGGACCTACGAGCAGTACTTC.

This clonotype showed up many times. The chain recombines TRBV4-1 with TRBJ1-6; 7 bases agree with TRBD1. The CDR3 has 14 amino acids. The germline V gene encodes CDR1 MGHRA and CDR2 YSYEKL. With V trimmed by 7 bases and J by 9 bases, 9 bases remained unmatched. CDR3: CASNRDRAVSPLHF. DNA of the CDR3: TGCGCCAGCAACCGCGACAGGGCCGTTTCACCCCTCCACTTT.

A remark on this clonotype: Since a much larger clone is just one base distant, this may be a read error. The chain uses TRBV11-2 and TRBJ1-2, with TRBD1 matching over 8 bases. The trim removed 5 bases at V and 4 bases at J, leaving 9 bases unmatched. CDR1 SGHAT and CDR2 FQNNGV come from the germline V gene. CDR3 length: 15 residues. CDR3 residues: CASSQGANPSYGYTF. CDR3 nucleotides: TGTGCCAGCAGCCAGGGGGCAAACCCTAGCTATGGCTACACCTTC. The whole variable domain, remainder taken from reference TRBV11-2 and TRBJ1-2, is EAGVAQSPRYKIIEKRQSVAFWCNPISGHATLYWYQQILGQGPKLLIQFQNNGVVDDSQLPKDRFSAERLKGVDSTLKIQPAKLEDSAVYLCASSQGANPSYGYTFGSGTRLTVV.

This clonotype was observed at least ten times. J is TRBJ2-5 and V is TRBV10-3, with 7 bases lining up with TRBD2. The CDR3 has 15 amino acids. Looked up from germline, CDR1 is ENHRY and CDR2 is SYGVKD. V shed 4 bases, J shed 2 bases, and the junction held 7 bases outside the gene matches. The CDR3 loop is CAISAGLVLQETQYF. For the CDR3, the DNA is TGTGCCATCAGTGCAGGACTAGTTCTACAAGAGACCCAGTACTTC.

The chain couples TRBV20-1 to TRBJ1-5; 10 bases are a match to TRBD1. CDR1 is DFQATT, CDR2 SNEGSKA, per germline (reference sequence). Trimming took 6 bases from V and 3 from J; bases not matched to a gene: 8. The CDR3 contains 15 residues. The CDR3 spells CSAQDRGHNNQPQHF. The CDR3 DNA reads TGCAGTGCACAAGACAGGGGGCATAACAATCAGCCCCAGCATTTT.

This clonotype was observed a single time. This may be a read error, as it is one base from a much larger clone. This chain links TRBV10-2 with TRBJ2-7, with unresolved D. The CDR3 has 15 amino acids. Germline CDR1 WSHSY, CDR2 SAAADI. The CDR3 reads CASRGVRKSNYEQCF. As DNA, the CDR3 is TGCGCCAGCAGGGGTGTACGGAAATCCAACTACGAGCAGTGCTTC.

The CDR3 DNA is TGTGCCAGCATGGTTAACAGCTACTCTGGAAACACCATATATTTT. This encodes CASMVNSYSGNTIYF. The chain has TRBV3-1 and TRBJ1-3; D is unclear. There are 15 residues in the CDR3. V was trimmed by 7 bases and J by 0 bases, leaving 13 bases between them. Germline CDR1 and CDR2: LGHDT and YNNKEL (reference sequence). Looking up the rest from reference TRBV3-1 and TRBJ1-3 gives the full variable domain: DTAVSQTPKYLVTQMGNDKSIKCEQNLGHDTMYWYKQDSKKFLKIMFSYNNKELIINETVPNRFSPKSPDKAHLNLHINSLELGDSAVYFCASMVNSYSGNTIYFGEGSWLTVV.

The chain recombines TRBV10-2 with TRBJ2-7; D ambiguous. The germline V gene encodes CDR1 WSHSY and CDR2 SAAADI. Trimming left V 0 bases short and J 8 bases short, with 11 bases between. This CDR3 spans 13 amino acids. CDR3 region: CASSESMLGKQYF. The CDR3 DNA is TGCGCCAGCAGTGAGTCGATGTTAGGGAAGCAGTACTTC.

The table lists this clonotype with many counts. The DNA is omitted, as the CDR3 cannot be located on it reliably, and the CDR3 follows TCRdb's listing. The CDR3 spells CAISDTGTGGASVRGYTF. The chain links TRBV10-3 to TRBJ1-2; the table assigns TRBD1, which was not confirmed against the DNA. Per germline, CDR1 ENHRY and CDR2 SYGVKD. Inclusive of both ends, the CDR3 amounts to 18 amino acids.

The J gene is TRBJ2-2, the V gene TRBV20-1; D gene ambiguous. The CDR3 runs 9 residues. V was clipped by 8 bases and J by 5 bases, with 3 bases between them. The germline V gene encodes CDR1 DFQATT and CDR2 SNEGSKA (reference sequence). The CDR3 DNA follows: TGCAGTAGGACCGGGGAGCTGTTTTTT. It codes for CSRTGELFF.

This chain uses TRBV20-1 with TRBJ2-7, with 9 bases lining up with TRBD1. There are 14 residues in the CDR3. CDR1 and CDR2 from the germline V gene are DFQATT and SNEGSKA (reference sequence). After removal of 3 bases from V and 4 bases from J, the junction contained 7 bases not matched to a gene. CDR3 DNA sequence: TGCAGTGCTAGTGGTATACAGGGGGCTTACGAGCAGTACTTC. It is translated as CSASGIQGAYEQYF.